Listed below are T cell receptor beta chains from one sample, sequenced in a study of cytomegalovirus exposure and HLA in healthy donors. Profiled with immunoSEQ multiplex PCR; TCRdb holds only in-frame clones, not every one. The sample includes about 89,000 clones, roughly 79% of them seen just once. The sequenced material came from PBMCs. The source of these receptors is a male donor in good health and CMV-seronegative. The CDR3 runs from the conserved cysteine through the conserved F or W. Fields, in order: clone size, J gene, V gene, D gene, CDR3 protein, CDR3 DNA. The D gene is left open where the match is weak. Size tells how often a clone was seen (once, few, many) or the class of an expanded clone, and some rows leave it out.

size: .; J: TRBJ2-3; V: TRBV28; D: TRBD1; CDR3: CASSQDPGTGWTDTQYF; DNA: TGTGCCAGCAGTCAAGACCCCGGGACAGGGTGGACAGATACGCAGTATTTT
size: .; J: TRBJ2-4; V: TRBV12-2; D: .; CDR3: CASRLEPGLAKNIQYF; DNA: TGTGCAAGTCGTTTAGAGCCGGGACTAGCCAAAAACATTCAGTACTTC
size: few; J: TRBJ2-1; V: TRBV7-9; D: .; CDR3: CASSSPYNEQFF; DNA: TGTGCCAGCAGCTCCCCGTACAATGAGCAGTTCTTC
size: .; J: TRBJ2-7; V: TRBV29-1; D: .; CDR3: CSVVRGNSYEQYF; DNA: TGCAGCGTTGTCAGGGGAAATTCCTACGAGCAGTACTTC
size: .; J: TRBJ2-3; V: TRBV9; D: TRBD2; CDR3: CASSSFSGGASADTQYF; DNA: TGTGCCAGCAGCTCCTTTAGCGGGGGGGCCTCTGCAGATACGCAGTATTTT
size: once; J: TRBJ1-1; V: TRBV28; D: TRBD1; CDR3: CASSLGQGFRTEAFF; DNA: TGTGCCAGCAGTCTGGGACAGGGATTTCGCACTGAAGCTTTCTTT
size: .; J: TRBJ1-2; V: TRBV5-4; D: TRBD1; CDR3: CASSMGQGLNGYTF; DNA: TGTGCCAGCAGCATGGGACAGGGGTTGAATGGCTACACCTTC
size: .; J: TRBJ1-6; V: TRBV27; D: .; CDR3: CASSLGATYNSPLHF; DNA: TGTGCCAGCAGCCTTGGGGCTACCTATAATTCACCCCTCCACTTT
size: .; J: TRBJ2-2; V: TRBV6-5; D: .; CDR3: CASSYSRSEYTGELFF; DNA: TGTGCCAGCAGTTACTCGAGGTCAGAGTACACCGGGGAGCTGTTTTTT
size: few; J: TRBJ2-1; V: TRBV11-3; D: TRBD2; CDR3: CASSFGSGRRQFF; DNA: TGTGCCAGCAGCTTCGGGAGCGGGAGACGGCAGTTCTTC
size: .; J: TRBJ1-4; V: TRBV9; D: TRBD1; CDR3: CASSAGQVAPLSEKLFF; DNA: TGTGCCAGCAGCGCGGGACAGGTCGCCCCCTTATCTGAAAAACTGTTTTTT